The 13 T cell receptor beta chains listed next were all sequenced from one sample in a study of cytomegalovirus exposure and HLA in healthy donors. This table comes from immunoSEQ multiplex PCR, and its TCRdb copy is limited to in-frame clones, with some not included. The sample shows 90,000 to 130,000 clones, approximately 90% of them seen only once. The sequenced sample consisted of PBMCs. These receptors were collected from a woman between 18 and 29 years old in good health and CMV-seronegative.

This clone was observed a handful of times. This chain uses TRBV4-3 with TRBJ1-2; 8 nucleotides agree with TRBD1. The CDR3 consists of 14 residues. CDR1 LGHNA and CDR2 YSLEER come from the germline V gene. Trimming took 1 base from V and 5 from J; bases not matched to a gene: 3. This CDR3 is CASSQGGQAYGYTF. The DNA of the CDR3 is TGCGCCAGCAGCCAAGGGGGACAGGCTTATGGCTACACCTTC.

The gene calls are TRBV9 and TRBJ2-3; D is ambiguous. The CDR3 runs 15 residues. The ends were cut back, 5 bases at V and 2 bases at J, with 15 bases in the middle. Germline V gene lookup returns CDR1 SGDLS and CDR2 YYNGEE. The CDR3 sequence: CASSPLQESTDTQYF. CDR3 bases: TGTGCCAGCAGTCCCCTCCAGGAATCCACAGATACGCAGTATTTT. Full variable domain (missing parts from reference TRBV9 and TRBJ2-3): DSGVTQTPKHLITATGQRVTLRCSPRSGDLSVYWYQQSLDQGLQFLIQYYNGEERAKGNILERFSAQQFPDLHSELNLSSLELGDSALYFCASSPLQESTDTQYFGPGTRLTVL.

The V gene is TRBV7-3, the J gene TRBJ2-7, with D unresolved. V dropped 6 bases and J dropped 0 bases, with 18 bases sitting between them. Germline V gives CDR1 SGHTA, CDR2 FQGTGA. This CDR3 spans 16 amino acids. CDR3 sequence reads: CASRSAPLEPSYEQYF. In DNA, the CDR3 is TGTGCCAGCAGATCCGCCCCTTTAGAACCCTCCTACGAGCAGTACTTC.

The rearrangement links TRBV4-1 to TRBJ2-1; 10 nucleotides align to TRBD2. The CDR3 sequence is 21 residues long. CDR1 is MGHRA and CDR2 is YSYEKL in the germline V gene. J gave up 6 bases and V 0 bases, and 20 bases lay outside the gene matches. DNA of the CDR3: TGCGCCAGCAGCCAAGATAGGAGGACTAGCGGTCACCGGCGGGCCTTCAATGAGCAGTTCTTC. This codes for CASSQDRRTSGHRRAFNEQFF.

This chain joins TRBV11-2 and TRBJ2-2, with TRBD2 matching 11 bases. The germline gives CDR1 SGHAT, CDR2 FQNNGV. This CDR3 comprises 16 residues. With V trimmed by 4 bases and J by 2 bases, 3 bases remained unmatched. The CDR3 DNA reads TGTGCCAGCAGCTATGGGACTAGCGGAAACACCGGGGAGCTGTTTTTT. The encoded protein is CASSYGTSGNTGELFF.

This chain connects TRBV6-1 to TRBJ2-2, with D unclear. The germline V gene encodes CDR1 MNHNS and CDR2 SASEGT. The length of the CDR3 is 10 residues. Between the trimmed V and J ends, which lost 11 bases and 6 bases, there was a span of 7 bases. The CDR3 DNA follows: TGTGCCCTAGACTCCGGGGAGCTGTTTTTT. Its translation: CALDSGELFF.

This chain joins TRBV5-1 and TRBJ2-7; D gene uncertain. Germline V lookup: CDR1 SGHRS, CDR2 YFSETQ. V was cut by 0 bases and J by 0 bases, with 4 bases left in between. This CDR3 contains 13 residues. The DNA of the CDR3 is TGCGCCAGCAGCTTGGCCTACTCCTACGAGCAGTACTTC. Protein product: CASSLAYSYEQYF. Drawing the rest from reference TRBV5-1 and TRBJ2-7, the complete variable domain is KAGVTQTPRYLIKTRGQQVTLSCSPISGHRSVSWYQQTPGQGLQFLFEYFSETQRNKGNFPGRFSGRQFSNSRSEMNVSTLELGDSALYLCASSLAYSYEQYFGPGTRLTVT.

The chain couples TRBV7-2 to TRBJ2-5; 12 bases are shared with TRBD2. Germline V gene lookup returns CDR1 SGHTA and CDR2 FQGNSA. V was pared by 6 bases and J by 5 bases, with 7 bases of the junction left unmatched. The CDR3 consists of 15 residues. This CDR3 reads CASRYRLAGEETQYF. The CDR3 region has the DNA TGTGCCAGCAGATATCGACTAGCGGGAGAGGAGACCCAGTACTTC.

The genes are TRBV4-1 and TRBJ2-7, with D uncertain. Trimming took off 0 bases at V and 0 bases at J, with 9 bases between the two ends. Germline-derived CDR1 and CDR2 are MGHRA and YSYEKL. This CDR3 contains 15 residues. The CDR3 loop reads CASSQEGTASYEQYF. The CDR3 nucleotides are TGCGCCAGCAGCCAAGAAGGAACAGCCTCCTACGAGCAGTACTTC.

The V gene is TRBV30, the J gene TRBJ2-5; 8 bases match TRBD1. From germline, CDR1 is GTSNPN and CDR2 SVGIG (reference sequence). The CDR3 consists of 15 residues. Losses at the gene ends were 1 base for V and 3 bases for J; bases not matched to a gene: 7. The CDR3 loop is CAWSGLGTGEETQYF. DNA of the CDR3: TGTGCCTGGAGTGGACTCGGGACAGGCGAAGAGACCCAGTACTTC.

This chain joins TRBV6-5 and TRBJ2-4; 11 bases map to TRBD1. With V trimmed by 5 bases and J by 9 bases, 3 bases remained unmatched. Germline values: CDR1 MNHEY, CDR2 SVGAGI. This CDR3 comprises 13 residues. The CDR3 is CASSTGTGGIQYF. Here the CDR3 DNA reads TGTGCCAGCAGTACCGGGACAGGGGGCATTCAGTACTTC.

The V and J genes are TRBV6-5 and TRBJ2-5; a weak D match, TRBD2 (5 bases). CDR1 and CDR2 from the germline V gene are MNHEY and SVGAGI. V was clipped by 8 bases and J by 5 bases, with 12 bases between them. CDR3 length: 12 amino acids. The CDR3 here is CASGIPGETQYF. In DNA form, the CDR3 reads TGTGCCAGCGGGATCCCGGGGGAGACCCAGTACTTC.

The chain combines TRBV11-2 with TRBJ2-3; 10 nucleotides line up with TRBD1. Trimming at V came to 5 bases and at J to 4 bases, leaving 6 bases not matched to a gene. Germline V lookup: CDR1 SGHAT, CDR2 FQNNGV. The CDR3 consists of 15 residues. The CDR3 DNA reads TGTGCCAGCAGCCTAGGAGGGACAGGGGCAGATACGCAGTATTTT. The encoded protein is CASSLGGTGADTQYF.